Following are 8 T cell receptor beta chains from one sample sequenced in a study of blood T cell repertoires in COVID-19 (dated by TCRdb to about 2020). Libraries came from the immunoSEQ multiplex PCR assay. Sourced from immuneACCESS, this table was stored by TCRdb with only in-frame sequences that have V and J called. A share of the clones is absent; for the studies checked, an unresolved V gene accounts for under half, and the remainder has no known explanation. This sample is represented by more than 100,000 clones; around 84% of them were singletons. The ten top clones hold 2.4% of the sample. Sequenced sample: PBMCs or T cells enriched from blood (not recorded which). The source is a man aged 35-49 years with acute COVID-19.

This chain links TRBV29-1 with TRBJ1-2; 7 bases match TRBD1. This CDR3 is 13 amino acids long. In germline, CDR1 is SQVTM, CDR2 ANQGSEA. V lost 6 bases to trimming and J lost 8 bases; unmatched junction nucleotides: 12. The CDR3 reads CSVDITGVGGYTF. The CDR3 nucleotides read TGCAGCGTGGACATCACAGGGGTGGGAGGCTACACCTTC.

V is TRBV11-3 and J is TRBJ2-1; D perhaps matches TRBD1 (6 bases). The ends were cut back, 5 bases at V and 8 bases at J, with 16 bases in the middle. The CDR3 consists of 14 residues. Germline CDR1 SGHNT, CDR2 YENEEA. CDR3: CASSRAGDIDEQFF. CDR3 nucleotides: TGTGCCAGCAGCCGCGCAGGGGACATTGATGAGCAGTTCTTC.

The V call is TRBV28, the J call TRBJ1-5; D remains ambiguous. Germline lookup yields CDR1 MDHEN and CDR2 SYDVKM. Deletions cut 4 bases from V and 3 bases from J, with 16 bases between. The CDR3 totals 16 residues. CDR3 amino acids: CASSSLLDNYNQPQHF. In DNA form, the CDR3 reads TGTGCCAGCAGTTCCCTCCTTGACAATTACAATCAGCCCCAGCATTTT.

This clone was detected once. The V and J genes are TRBV3-1 (or the pseudogene TRBV3-2) and TRBJ2-7; 8 bases line up with TRBD2. This CDR3 comprises 13 residues. Trimming removed 3 bases from V and 5 bases from J; junction bases left unmatched: 3. The germline gives CDR1 LGHDT, CDR2 YNNKEL (reference sequence). CDR3 sequence reads: CASSHSGSHEQYF. The CDR3 nucleotides read TGTGCCAGCAGCCACAGCGGGAGTCACGAGCAGTACTTC.

V gene TRBV5-1 combines with J gene TRBJ1-1; a possible D gene is TRBD1 (6 bases). The CDR3 sequence is 13 residues long. V shed 6 bases and J shed 4 bases, with 13 bases lying between them. Germline CDR1 reads SGHRS; CDR2 reads YFSETQ. The CDR3 is CASTVQGSTEAFF. The CDR3 DNA reads TGCGCCAGCACCGTCCAGGGGAGCACTGAAGCTTTCTTT.

DNA for the CDR3: TGCAGCGCCATTTCCGCTAGCTATAATGAGCAGTTCTTC. The encoded protein is CSAISASYNEQFF. The chain uses TRBV29-1 and TRBJ2-1, with D perhaps matching TRBD2 (5 bases). This CDR3 comprises 13 residues. Germline-derived CDR1 and CDR2 are SQVTM and ANQGSEA. V lost 7 bases, J lost 7 bases, and 17 bases lay in between.

Concerning this clone: The junction departs from germline at one end; a sequencing error may be responsible. The chain couples TRBV28 to TRBJ1-4; D ambiguous. CDR1 MDHEN and CDR2 SYDVKM come from the germline V gene. The CDR3 covers 14 residues. DNA of the CDR3: TGTACCAGCAGTCTAGGGTCGGCGGGAGAAAAACTGTTTTTT. This sequence encodes CTSSLGSAGEKLFF.

The V and J genes are TRBV11-2 and TRBJ2-7; D might be TRBD1 (5 bases). CDR3 length: 15 amino acids. Germline V gene lookup returns CDR1 SGHAT and CDR2 FQNNGV. Trimming left V 5 bases short and J 4 bases short, with 18 bases between. CDR3: CASSPNPQGKYEQYF. The CDR3 DNA is TGTGCCAGCAGCCCGAACCCCCAGGGTAAATACGAGCAGTACTTC.